The subject of this entry is one T cell receptor beta chain. Its antigen is still unknown. Time point in this sample: baseline, week 1 (first vaccination visit). Treatment here: pre-vaccination baseline after standard-of-care therapy. Profiling relied on immunoSEQ multiplex PCR, and the TCRdb table lists in-frame clones only, not all of them. The sample carries 50,000 or so clones, just over 85% recorded once. The V end lost 5 bases, the J end lost 11 bases, and 13 bases lay between the germline ends. This CDR3 has 11 residues. Looked up from germline, CDR1 is DFQATT and CDR2 is SNEGSKA (reference sequence). The record originates from a study of a mutant IDH1 vaccine in newly diagnosed glioma. General observations from the study: Patients mounted vaccine-induced immune responses in almost 95% of cases.

Sequenced here: PBMCs, sampled from a glioma patient treated with radiotherapy, temozolomide or both. This receptor was obtained from a man aged 40-55 years with glioma. This chain connects TRBV20-1 to TRBJ2-1; D possibly corresponds to TRBD2 (5 bases). CDR3 sequence (DNA): TGCAGTGCTCCACGACCGGGGAAGCAGTTCTTC. Residues: CSAPRPGKQFF.